The clone carrying this TCR beta chain has a single count. Its antigen remains unidentified. This entry belongs to a study of CD8+ T cells in alopecia areata. Treatment described: oral pan-JAK inhibitor, 5-10 mg twice daily. Lesional scalp punch biopsies and peripheral blood came from alopecia areata patients. Overall study results and limits: Association of baseline CD8+ expansion with response is uncertain owing to one nonresponder. In scalp, tofacitinib significantly decreased clonality and expanded CD8+ clones among the top 100.

Once RNA had been extracted, it was reverse transcribed into cDNA to act as the sequencing template. Sequenced by immunoSEQ multiplex PCR; TCRdb stores in-frame clones only, minus some. Here the sample spans hundreds of thousands of clones, around three fifths being singletons. The CDR3 has 12 amino acids. Germline CDR1 and CDR2: KGHSH and LQKENI. The V end lost 2 bases, the J end lost 8 bases, and 9 bases lay between the germline ends. This TCR came from a human donor with alopecia areata. The V call is TRBV18, the J call TRBJ1-1; no firm D call. The starting material was CD4+ T cells sorted from blood, obtained around week 54, from a patient treated with tofacitinib. CDR3 amino acids: CASSPFAREAFF. The CDR3 nucleotides read TGTGCCAGCTCACCATTTGCCAGAGAAGCTTTCTTT.